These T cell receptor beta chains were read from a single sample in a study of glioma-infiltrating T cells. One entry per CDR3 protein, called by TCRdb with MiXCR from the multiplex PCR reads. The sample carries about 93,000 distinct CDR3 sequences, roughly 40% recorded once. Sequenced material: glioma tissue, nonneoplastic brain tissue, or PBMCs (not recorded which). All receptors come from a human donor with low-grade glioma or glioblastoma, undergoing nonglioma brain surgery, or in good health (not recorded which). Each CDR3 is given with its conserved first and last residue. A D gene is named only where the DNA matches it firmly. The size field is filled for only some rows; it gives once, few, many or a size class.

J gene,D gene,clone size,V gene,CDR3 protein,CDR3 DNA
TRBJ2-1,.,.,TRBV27,CASSRAGPYNEQFF,TGTGCCAGCAGTCGAGCAGGGCCCTACAATGAGCAGTTCTTC
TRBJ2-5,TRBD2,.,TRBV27,CASSPSTGTGLAEKETQYF,TGTGCCAGCAGCCCCTCAACGGGCACGGGACTAGCTGAGAAAGAGACCCAGTACTTC
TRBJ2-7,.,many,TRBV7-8,CASSLETGSRDEQYF,TGTGCCAGCAGCCTTGAAACCGGGTCCCGGGACGAGCAGTACTTC
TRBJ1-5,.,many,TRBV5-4,CASSLGPGSNQPQHF,TGTGCCAGCAGCTTGGGTCCGGGGTCCAATCAGCCCCAGCATTTT
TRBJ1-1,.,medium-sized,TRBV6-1,CASIRRSEAFF,TGTGCCAGCATTCGACGCAGTGAAGCTTTCTTT
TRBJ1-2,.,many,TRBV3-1,CASSQDKGEIDYTF,TGTGCCAGCAGCCAAGATAAGGGAGAGATCGACTACACCTTC
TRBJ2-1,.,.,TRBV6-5,CASRVPGSRAYNEQFF,TGTGCCAGCAGAGTACCGGGTAGCAGGGCATACAATGAGCAGTTCTTC
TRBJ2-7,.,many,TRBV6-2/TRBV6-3,CASSYAYEQYF,TGTGCCAGCAGTTACGCCTACGAGCAGTACTTC
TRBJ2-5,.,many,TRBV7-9,CASSLASETQYF,TGTGCCAGCAGCTTAGCTTCGGAGACCCAGTACTTC
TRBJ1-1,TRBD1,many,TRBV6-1,CASRPTGQGGTEAFF,TGTGCCAGCAGGCCCACGGGACAGGGTGGGACTGAAGCTTTCTTT
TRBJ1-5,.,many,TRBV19,CASSIRTVGQPQHF,TGTGCCAGTAGCATTCGGACAGTCGGGCAGCCCCAGCATTTT
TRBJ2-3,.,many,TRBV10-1,CASQRRAVDTQYF,TGCGCCAGCCAACGGAGGGCCGTAGATACGCAGTATTTT
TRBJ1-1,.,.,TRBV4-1,CASSKMPVQNTEDFF,TGCGCCAGCAGCAAAATGCCGGTTCAGAACACTGAAGATTTCTTT
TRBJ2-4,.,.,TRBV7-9,CASSTSQGGIQYF,TGTGCCAGCAGCACCAGTCAGGGGGGCATTCAGTACTTC
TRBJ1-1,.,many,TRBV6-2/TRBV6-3,CASSYEGPDTEAFF,TGTGCCAGCAGTTATGAGGGTCCGGACACTGAAGCTTTCTTT
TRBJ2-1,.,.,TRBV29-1,CSVDFPGNDNEQFF,TGCAGCGTTGACTTTCCCGGAAATGACAATGAGCAGTTCTTC
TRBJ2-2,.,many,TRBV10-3,CAISAHSNTGELFF,TGTGCCATCAGTGCGCACAGTAACACCGGGGAGCTGTTTTTT
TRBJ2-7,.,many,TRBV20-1,CSARSPRQGSGEQYF,TGCAGTGCTAGATCCCCGCGGCAGGGATCTGGGGAGCAGTACTTC
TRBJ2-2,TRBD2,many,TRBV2,CASSALAGPGELFF,TGTGCCAGCAGTGCCCTAGCGGGCCCCGGGGAGCTGTTTTTT
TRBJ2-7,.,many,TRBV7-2,CASKGSSYEQYF,TGTGCCAGCAAAGGGAGCTCCTACGAGCAGTACTTC
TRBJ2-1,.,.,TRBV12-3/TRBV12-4,CASSLGPEGNEQFF,TGTGCCAGCAGCCTCGGGCCCGAGGGAAATGAGCAGTTCTTC
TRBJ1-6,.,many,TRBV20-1,CSASIGAYNSPLHF,TGCAGTGCTAGTATCGGGGCCTATAATTCACCCCTCCACTTT
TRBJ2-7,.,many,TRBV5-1,CASSLNGQVAYEQYF,TGCGCCAGCAGCTTGAATGGCCAGGTTGCCTACGAGCAGTACTTC